A selection of T cell receptor beta chains follows, all from one sample in a study of neurological immune-mediated disorders. Each CDR3 protein gets one entry after TCRdb re-called the 5' RACE reads with MiXCR. The sample records about 16,000 distinct CDR3 sequences, roughly 9% being singletons. Sequenced material: CD8+ T cells from blood. Receptors were obtained from a man aged 50 to 60 in good health. Each CDR3 is given with its conserved first and last residue. The order of the fields is V gene, J gene, D gene, clone size, CDR3 DNA, CDR3 protein. The D gene is left open where the match is weak. Not every row has a clone size; where given, it reads once, few, many or a size class.

TRBV2	TRBJ2-2	TRBD2	many	TGTGCCAGCCGACTAGCGGGAGGGTATGGCGGGGAGCTGTTTTTT	CASRLAGGYGGELFF
TRBV20-1	TRBJ2-7	TRBD2	many	TGCAGTGCTAGAGGGAAGCGGGACTACGAGCAGTACTTC	CSARGKRDYEQYF
TRBV7-9	TRBJ2-2	-	many	TGTGCCAGCAGCTTAATTCTAGACTGGACCGGGGAGCTGTTTTTT	CASSLILDWTGELFF
TRBV7-2	TRBJ2-1	TRBD2	many	TGTGCCAGCAGCTTTCGGGAGCGGGAGCCCTACAATGAGCAGTTCTTC	CASSFREREPYNEQFF
TRBV5-1	TRBJ2-7	-	many	TGCGCCAGCAGCTCAGACGGTGGCCTCTCCTACGAGCAGTACTTC	CASSSDGGLSYEQYF
TRBV7-2	TRBJ2-1	-	many	TGTGCCAGCAGCCCTTGGACAACCCACAATGAGCAGTTCTTC	CASSPWTTHNEQFF
TRBV28	TRBJ1-4	-	many	TGTGCCAGCAGTTTTCGGGGACTAAACGAAAAACTGTTTTTT	CASSFRGLNEKLFF
TRBV6-2/TRBV6-3	TRBJ2-1	-	-	TGTGCCAGCATTAGTGCGGGGGCCCTCTACAATGAGCAGTTCTTC	CASISAGALYNEQFF
TRBV20-1	TRBJ2-5	TRBD2	many	TGCAGTGCCGGGAGGGCCGGAGAGACCCAGTACTTC	CSAGRAGETQYF
TRBV7-9	TRBJ2-7	-	many	TGTGCCAGCAGCTTACAGGGGGACTACTACGAGCAGTACTTC	CASSLQGDYYEQYF
TRBV14	TRBJ2-3	TRBD1	medium-sized	TGTGCCAGCAGCCAAGCAGACAGGGGGATCCCAGATACGCAGTATTTT	CASSQADRGIPDTQYF
TRBV19	TRBJ2-1	-	many	TGTGCCAGTAGGCCCCCCGGGATCCGAGAAAATTACAATGAGCAGTTCTTC	CASRPPGIRENYNEQFF
TRBV4-1	TRBJ2-2	-	medium-sized	TGCGCCAGCAGCTCAAGATTTACAGTTAACACCGGGGAGCTGTTTTTT	CASSSRFTVNTGELFF
TRBV20-1	TRBJ2-3	TRBD2	many	TGCAGTGCTAGAGCTAGCGGGAGGGCCGCAGATACGCAGTATTTT	CSARASGRAADTQYF
TRBV23-1	TRBJ2-5	-	many	TGCGCCAGCAGTCCGTGGGGAGTACAAGAGACCCAGTACTTC	CASSPWGVQETQYF
TRBV7-2	TRBJ2-1	-	many	TGTGCCAGCAGCTTGGGACCCAACAATGAGCAGTTCTTC	CASSLGPNNEQFF
TRBV10-3	TRBJ2-2	-	many	TGTGCCACGAGGCCGGGGGCCGGGGAGCTGTTTTTT	CATRPGAGELFF
TRBV2	TRBJ1-1	-	many	TGTGCCAGAGGGCCAAACACTGAAGCTTTCTTT	CARGPNTEAFF
TRBV2	TRBJ2-7	-	many	TGTGCCAGCAGTTCCCTCGACGGGACAAGCTCCTACGAGCAGTACTTC	CASSSLDGTSSYEQYF
TRBV27	TRBJ2-3	TRBD2	many	TGTGCCAGCAGTCGCGGGACTAGCGGGAGCACAGATACGCAGTATTTT	CASSRGTSGSTDTQYF
TRBV20-1	TRBJ2-7	-	-	TGCAGTGCTAGAGATCGGCGTAGGAGTCTATCCTACGAGCAGTACTTC	CSARDRRRSLSYEQYF
TRBV7-2	TRBJ2-2	TRBD2	many	TGTGCCAGCAGCTACCCGGGACTAGGTGTGGCCACCGGGGAGCTGTTTTTT	CASSYPGLGVATGELFF
TRBV4-3	TRBJ2-7	TRBD2	medium-sized	TGCGCCAGCAGCCTCCTGAGCGGGGACTCCTACGAGCAGTACTTC	CASSLLSGDSYEQYF
TRBV27	TRBJ1-1	-	many	TGTGCCAGCAGTTTGGCCAGAGAGGGGAAGGCCCACACTGAAGCTTTCTTT	CASSLAREGKAHTEAFF
TRBV29-1	TRBJ1-1	TRBD1	many	TGCAGCGTTGAAGGGGGACAGCTGAACACTGAAGCTTTCTTT	CSVEGGQLNTEAFF
TRBV28	TRBJ2-5	-	many	TGTGCCAGCAGTCCGGCTGGGGTGCGGGAAGAACAAGAGACCCAGTACTTC	CASSPAGVREEQETQYF
TRBV30	TRBJ2-2	-	many	TGTGCCTGGAGTGAGGGCGGAACCGGGGAGCTGTTTTTT	CAWSEGGTGELFF
TRBV9	TRBJ2-1	-	many	TGTGCCAGCAGCGTAGGGGTGGGAAACTACAATGAGCAGTTCTTC	CASSVGVGNYNEQFF
TRBV4-3	TRBJ2-3	TRBD2	many	TGCGCCAGCAGCCAAGATTGGGAGGGCGCAGATACGCAGTATTTT	CASSQDWEGADTQYF
TRBV20-1	TRBJ1-5	-	many	TGCAGTTTCGAGGGGGGGGGTAATGTGGACAATCAGCCCCAGCATTTT	CSFEGGGNVDNQPQHF
TRBV7-2	TRBJ2-7	-	many	TGTGCCAGCAGCCACGCCGGCGGCGGCGAGCAGTACTTC	CASSHAGGGEQYF
TRBV29-1	TRBJ2-5	TRBD2	medium-sized	TGCAGCGTTGAAGATGGACTAGCGGCCCAAGAGACCCAGTACTTC	CSVEDGLAAQETQYF
TRBV20-1	TRBJ2-7	-	-	TGCAGTGCCAGGGGGACTAGCTCCTACGAGCAGTACTTC	CSARGTSSYEQYF
TRBV20-1	TRBJ2-5	TRBD1	-	TGCAGGCCGACCGCCGGGACAGGAGAGACCCAGTACTTC	CRPTAGTGETQYF